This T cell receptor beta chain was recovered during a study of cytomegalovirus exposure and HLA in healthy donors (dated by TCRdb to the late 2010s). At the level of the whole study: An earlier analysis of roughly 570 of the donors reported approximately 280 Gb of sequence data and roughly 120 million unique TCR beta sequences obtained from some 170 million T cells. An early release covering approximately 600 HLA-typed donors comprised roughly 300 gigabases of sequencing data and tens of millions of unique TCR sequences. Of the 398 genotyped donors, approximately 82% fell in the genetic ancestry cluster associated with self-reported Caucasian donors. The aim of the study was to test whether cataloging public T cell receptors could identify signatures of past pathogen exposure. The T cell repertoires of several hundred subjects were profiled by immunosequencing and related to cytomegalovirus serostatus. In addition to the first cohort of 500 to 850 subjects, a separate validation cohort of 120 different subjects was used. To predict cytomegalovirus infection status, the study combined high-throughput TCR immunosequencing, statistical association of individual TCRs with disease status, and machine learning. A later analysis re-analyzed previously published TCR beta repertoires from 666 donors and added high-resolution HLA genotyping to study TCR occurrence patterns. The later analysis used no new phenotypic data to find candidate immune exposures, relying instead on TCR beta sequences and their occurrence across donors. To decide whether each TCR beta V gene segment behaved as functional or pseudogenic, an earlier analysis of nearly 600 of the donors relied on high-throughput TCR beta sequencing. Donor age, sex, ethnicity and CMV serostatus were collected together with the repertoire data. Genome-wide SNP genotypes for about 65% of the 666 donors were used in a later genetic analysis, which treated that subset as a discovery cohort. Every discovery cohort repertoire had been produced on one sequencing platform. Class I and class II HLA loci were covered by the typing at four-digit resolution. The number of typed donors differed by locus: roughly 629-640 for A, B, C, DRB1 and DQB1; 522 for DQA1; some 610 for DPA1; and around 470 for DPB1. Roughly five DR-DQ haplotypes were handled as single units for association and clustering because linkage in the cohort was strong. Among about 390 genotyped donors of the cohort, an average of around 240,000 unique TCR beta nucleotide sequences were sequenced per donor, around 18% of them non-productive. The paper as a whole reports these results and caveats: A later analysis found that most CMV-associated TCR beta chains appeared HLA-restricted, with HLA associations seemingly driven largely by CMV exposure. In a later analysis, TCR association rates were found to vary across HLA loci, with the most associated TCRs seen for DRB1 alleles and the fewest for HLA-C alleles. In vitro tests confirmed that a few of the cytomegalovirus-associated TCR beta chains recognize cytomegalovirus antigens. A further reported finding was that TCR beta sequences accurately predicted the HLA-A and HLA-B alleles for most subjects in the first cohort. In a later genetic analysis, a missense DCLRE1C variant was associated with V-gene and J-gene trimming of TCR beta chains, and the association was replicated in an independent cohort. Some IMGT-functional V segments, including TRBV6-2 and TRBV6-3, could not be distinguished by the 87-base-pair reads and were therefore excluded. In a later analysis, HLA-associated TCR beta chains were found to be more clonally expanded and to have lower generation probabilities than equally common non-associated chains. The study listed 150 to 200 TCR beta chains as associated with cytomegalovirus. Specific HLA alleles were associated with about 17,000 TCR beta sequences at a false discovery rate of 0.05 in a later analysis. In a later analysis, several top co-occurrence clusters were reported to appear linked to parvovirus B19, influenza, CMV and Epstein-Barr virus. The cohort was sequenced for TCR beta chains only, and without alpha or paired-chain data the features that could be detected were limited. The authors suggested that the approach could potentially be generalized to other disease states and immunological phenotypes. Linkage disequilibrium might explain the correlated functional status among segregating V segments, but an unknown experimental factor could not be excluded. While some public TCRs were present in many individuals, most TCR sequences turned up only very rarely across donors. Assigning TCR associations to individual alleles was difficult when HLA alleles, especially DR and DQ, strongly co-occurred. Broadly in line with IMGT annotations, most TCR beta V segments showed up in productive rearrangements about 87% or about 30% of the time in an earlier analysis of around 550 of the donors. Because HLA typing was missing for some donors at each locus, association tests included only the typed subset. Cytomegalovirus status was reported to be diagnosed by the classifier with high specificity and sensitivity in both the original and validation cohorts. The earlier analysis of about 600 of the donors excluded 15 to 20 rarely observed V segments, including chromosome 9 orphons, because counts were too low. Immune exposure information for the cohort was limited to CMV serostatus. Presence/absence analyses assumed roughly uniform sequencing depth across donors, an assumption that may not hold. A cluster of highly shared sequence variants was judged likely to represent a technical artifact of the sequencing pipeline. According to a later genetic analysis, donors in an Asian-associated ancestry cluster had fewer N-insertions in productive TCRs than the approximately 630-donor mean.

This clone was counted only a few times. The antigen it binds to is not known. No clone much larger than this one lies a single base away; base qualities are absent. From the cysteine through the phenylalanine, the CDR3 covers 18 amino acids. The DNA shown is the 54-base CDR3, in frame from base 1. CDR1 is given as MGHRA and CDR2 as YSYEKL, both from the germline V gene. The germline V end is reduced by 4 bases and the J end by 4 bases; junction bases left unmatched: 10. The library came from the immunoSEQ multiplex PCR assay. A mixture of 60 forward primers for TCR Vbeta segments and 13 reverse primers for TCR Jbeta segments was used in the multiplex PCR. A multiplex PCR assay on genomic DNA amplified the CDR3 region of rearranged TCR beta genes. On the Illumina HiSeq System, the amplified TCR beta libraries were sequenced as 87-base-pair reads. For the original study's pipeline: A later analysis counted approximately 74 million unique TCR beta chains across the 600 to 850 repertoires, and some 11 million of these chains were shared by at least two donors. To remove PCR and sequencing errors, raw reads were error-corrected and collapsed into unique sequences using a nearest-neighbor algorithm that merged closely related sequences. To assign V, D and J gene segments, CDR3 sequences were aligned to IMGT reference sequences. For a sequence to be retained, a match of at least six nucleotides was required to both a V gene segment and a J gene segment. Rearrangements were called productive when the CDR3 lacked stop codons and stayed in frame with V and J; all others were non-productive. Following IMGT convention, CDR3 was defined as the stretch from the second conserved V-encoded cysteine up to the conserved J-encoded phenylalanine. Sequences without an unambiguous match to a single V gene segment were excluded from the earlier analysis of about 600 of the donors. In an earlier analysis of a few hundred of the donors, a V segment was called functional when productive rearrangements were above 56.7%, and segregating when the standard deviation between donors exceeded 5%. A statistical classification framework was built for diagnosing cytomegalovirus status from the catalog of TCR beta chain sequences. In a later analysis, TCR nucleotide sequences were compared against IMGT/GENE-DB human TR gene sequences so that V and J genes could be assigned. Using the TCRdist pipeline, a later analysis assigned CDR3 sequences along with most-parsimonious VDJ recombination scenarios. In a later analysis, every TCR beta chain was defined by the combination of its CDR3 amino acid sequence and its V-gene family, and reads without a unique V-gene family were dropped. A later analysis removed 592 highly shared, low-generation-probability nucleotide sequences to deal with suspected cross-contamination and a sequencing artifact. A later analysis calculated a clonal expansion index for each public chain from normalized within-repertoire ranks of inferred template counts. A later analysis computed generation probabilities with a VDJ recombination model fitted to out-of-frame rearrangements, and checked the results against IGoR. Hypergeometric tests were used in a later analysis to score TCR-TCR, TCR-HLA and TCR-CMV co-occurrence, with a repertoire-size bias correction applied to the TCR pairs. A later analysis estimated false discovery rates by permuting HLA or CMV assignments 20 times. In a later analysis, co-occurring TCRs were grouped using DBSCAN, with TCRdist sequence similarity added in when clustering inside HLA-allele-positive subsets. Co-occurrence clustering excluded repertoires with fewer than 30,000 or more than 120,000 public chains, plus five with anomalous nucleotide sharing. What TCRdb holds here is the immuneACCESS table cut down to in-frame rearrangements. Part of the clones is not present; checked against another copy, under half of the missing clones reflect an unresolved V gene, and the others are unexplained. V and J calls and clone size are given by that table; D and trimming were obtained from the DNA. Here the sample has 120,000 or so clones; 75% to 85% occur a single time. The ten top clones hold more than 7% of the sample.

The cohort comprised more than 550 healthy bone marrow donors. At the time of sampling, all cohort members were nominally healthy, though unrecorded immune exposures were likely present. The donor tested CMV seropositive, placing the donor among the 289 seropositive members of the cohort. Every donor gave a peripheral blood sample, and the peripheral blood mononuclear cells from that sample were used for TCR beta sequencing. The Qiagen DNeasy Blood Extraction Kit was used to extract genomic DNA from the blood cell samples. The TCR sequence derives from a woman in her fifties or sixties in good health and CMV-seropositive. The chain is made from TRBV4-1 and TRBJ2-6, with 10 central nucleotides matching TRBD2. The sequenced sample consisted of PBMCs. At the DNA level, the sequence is TGCGCCAGCAGCCGGCCGTCTAGCGGGAGACGAGGGGCCAACGTCCTGACTTTC. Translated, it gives CASSRPSSGRRGANVLTF.